Each of the 9 T cell receptor beta chains below was sequenced from the same sample in a study of Ad26.COV2.S vaccination and SARS-CoV-2 variants. The treatment here: about 20 received Ad26.COV2.S at low or high dose, single or two shots; a few received placebo; per-sample allocation not given. Samples were taken on day 63 after the first vaccine or placebo injection. Profiling relied on immunoSEQ multiplex PCR, and the TCRdb table lists in-frame clones only, not all of them. Found here are more than 400,000 clones, approximately 92% of them singletons; the top ten hold less than 2%. The sample consisted of peripheral blood, taken in a trial of Ad26.COV2.S vaccine versus placebo. Source of these receptors: a person aged 18-65 years who received the Ad26.COV2.S COVID-19 vaccine or a placebo.

V is TRBV4-3 and J is TRBJ1-5; D gene ambiguous. The germline gives CDR1 LGHNA, CDR2 YSLEER. V lost 4 bases, J lost 7 bases, and 14 bases lay in between. This CDR3 has 14 amino acids. In nucleotides, the CDR3 is TGCGCCAGCAGCCCCCTCCCCTCGAACCAGCCCCAGCATTTT. Translating it yields CASSPLPSNQPQHF.

The chain uses TRBV3-1 (or the pseudogene TRBV3-2) and TRBJ1-5, with D possibly being TRBD1 (5 bases). V lost 4 bases, J lost 5 bases, and 15 bases lay in between. CDR3 size: 15 residues. Germline CDR1 reads LGHDT; CDR2 reads YNNKEL (reference sequence). The CDR3 reads CASSLYAGSDQPQHF. The CDR3 nucleotides read TGTGCCAGCAGCCTCTATGCAGGGTCCGATCAGCCCCAGCATTTT.

In its sample, this clone was seen once. This chain connects TRBV30 to TRBJ2-2, with 14 bases fitting TRBD2. From germline, CDR1 is GTSNPN and CDR2 SVGIG (reference sequence). With V trimmed by 1 base and J by 5 bases, 3 bases remained unmatched. The CDR3 length is 16 residues. CDR3 amino acids: CAWSAGTSGGTGELFF. The CDR3 DNA reads TGTGCCTGGAGTGCAGGGACTAGCGGGGGAACCGGGGAGCTGTTTTTT.

With respect to this clone: Other DNA sequences within the sample encode an identical CDR3. The chain is built from TRBV5-1 and TRBJ1-1; 8 bases agree with TRBD1. V lost 2 bases to trimming and J lost 1 base; unmatched junction nucleotides: 1. The CDR3 is made up of 14 amino acids. Looked up from germline, CDR1 is SGHRS and CDR2 is YFSETQ. The CDR3 loop reads CASSFGTGNTEAFF. CDR3 coding DNA: TGCGCCAGCAGCTTCGGGACAGGGAACACTGAAGCTTTCTTT.

CDR3 bases: TGTGCCTGGGATCAGGGCTACGAGCAGTACTTC. Its protein product is CAWDQGYEQYF. The rearrangement links TRBV30 to TRBJ2-7, with a weak D call TRBD1 (5 bases). The V and J ends lost 5 bases and 3 bases respectively, with 8 bases between them. The CDR3 is 11 amino acids. CDR1 GTSNPN and CDR2 SVGIG come from the germline V gene (reference sequence).

In DNA form, the CDR3 reads TGTGCCAGCAGCGTTGTCGCGGATAGCTCCTACGAGCAGTACTTC. Translated, it gives CASSVVADSSYEQYF. This chain uses TRBV9 with TRBJ2-7, with no clear D. Trimming cost V 2 bases and J 0 bases, with 12 bases left between them. The CDR3 sequence is 15 residues long. The V gene's germline CDR1 is SGDLS and CDR2 YYNGEE.

This clone was counted between two and nine times. This chain links TRBV29-1 with TRBJ1-1; D not resolved. V lost 4 bases and J lost 0, with 6 bases in between. This CDR3 comprises 12 residues. CDR1 SQVTM and CDR2 ANQGSEA come from the germline V gene. The CDR3 DNA follows: TGCAGCGTTGCAACGGTGAACACTGAAGCTTTCTTT. Translation gives CSVATVNTEAFF.

The gene calls are TRBV4-3 and TRBJ2-2, with D uncertain. The germline V gene encodes CDR1 LGHNA and CDR2 YSLEER. There are 15 residues in the CDR3. Trimming took off 0 bases at V and 5 bases at J, with 10 bases between the two ends. The CDR3 nucleotides are TGCGCCAGCAGCCAAGAAAACAACCCAACCGGGGAGCTGTTTTTT. Its protein product is CASSQENNPTGELFF.

This clone was seen only once. The chain is built from TRBV30 and TRBJ1-1, with D perhaps matching TRBD1 (6 bases). Germline V gene data show CDR1 as GTSNPN and CDR2 as SVGIG (reference sequence). This CDR3 is built from 15 residues. The ends were cut back, 0 bases at V and 3 bases at J, with 14 bases in the middle. CDR3 nucleotide sequence: TGTGCCTGGAGTGTACCCTCAGGGGCCGACACTGAAGCTTTCTTT. Its protein product is CAWSVPSGADTEAFF.